The text below deals with one T cell receptor (beta chain). Which antigen it targets is not known. Base qualities are missing; no much larger clone stands one base away. The data originate from a study of regulatory T cells in long-lasting Graves disease (dated by TCRdb to the early 2020s). Turning to the overall study: Newly diagnosed Graves' disease patients had taken antithyroid drugs for less than 3 months. Patients with persistent Graves' disease were compared with patients with newly diagnosed Graves' disease using TCR sequencing and RNA sequencing of peripheral blood. The study took place in China and was registered as a clinical trial. A total of some 35 samples underwent TCR sequencing, from around 13 patients with persistent Graves' disease and 20 patients with newly diagnosed Graves' disease.

Study-wide conclusions, independent of this receptor: Persistent patients shared more public clonotypes among themselves (around 2,800) than newly diagnosed patients did (more than 950). Because the primary lesion, thyroid tissue, could not be accessed, the study looked at peripheral blood alone. The authors acknowledged the small sample size as a limitation that may reduce accuracy. TRBV28, TRBJ1-2 and TRBJ2-5 were preferentially used in persistent disease, while TRBV20-1 and TRBJ2-1 were favored in newly diagnosed disease. Persistent Graves' disease patients showed lower TCR Shannon entropy and fewer highly expanded clones than newly diagnosed patients, suggesting clonal expansion. Sequencing and analysis were limited to the TCR beta chain.

Libraries were prepared through multiplex PCR. Instrument on record: Illumina HiSeq 4000. CDR3 regions were amplified by Arm-PCR with iRepertoire HTBI primers to construct TCR beta libraries. Gel purification was performed on PCR products prior to sequencing. Turning to the authors' computational methods: A total of roughly 58 TRBV and 14 TRBJ segments were identified across samples and were used for gene usage analysis of CDR3 amino acid clonotypes. COPE and FqMerger were used to merge filtered high-quality paired reads into contigs. BLAST was used to align contigs to IMGT TRBV, TRBD and TRBJ reference genes, and CDR3 was defined according to IMGT. Any clonotype with a frequency above 0.1% was classified as a highly expanded clone. Repertoire diversity was measured by Shannon entropy, and V-J evenness by the Gini coefficient. A clonotype was considered public if more than one individual shared it. TCRdb passed the public sequencing reads through fastp at Q25 and MiXCR, retaining productive beta sequences. All rows with the same CDR3 protein become a single entry with the most common DNA and genes. TCRdb, rather than the study authors, made the V and J calls. This sample comprises 550,000 to 650,000 distinct CDR3 sequences, 15% to 20% of them detected only once. Jointly, the top ten make up around 12% of the sample.

The intended sense of this specimen's time point label: newly diagnosed GD, antithyroid drugs for less than 3 months. RNA was extracted from PBMCs in TRIzol for both TCR sequencing and RNA sequencing. The diagnosis of Graves' disease was made according to American Thyroid Association guidelines. Patients for the study were recruited at an endocrinology department in Xi'an, China. From each patient, around 9 milliliters of peripheral blood was collected into an EDTA anticoagulant tube. Ficoll Paque Plus density gradient separation was used to isolate PBMCs, and no further T cell sorting was performed. An Agilent 2100 Bioanalyzer and agarose gel were used to check RNA quality, and a NanoDrop 2000 was used to measure RNA concentration. Including cysteine and phenylalanine, the CDR3 has 12 amino acids. The entry retains the CDR3 DNA only, 36 bases that are in frame from base 1. At the junction V is shortened by 3 bases and J by 7 bases, with 10 bases in between. Taken from the germline V gene, the CDR1 and CDR2 loops are SGHTA and FQGNSA.

These data were also reused for a study on T cells in Graves' hyperthyroidism and ophthalmopathy. Taken from the second paper: Stable Graves' hyperthyroidism was defined as no progression to ophthalmopathy during 18 months of follow-up. Hyperthyroidism patients were newly diagnosed, had a disease duration of under 2 months, and were aged 18 to 65 years. Any patient with an uncontrolled infection, another autoimmune disease, pregnancy or lactation was excluded. Diagnoses were based on clinical symptoms, serum thyroxine and TRAb, thyroid ultrasound and orbital computed tomography. The TCR CDR3 was subjected to a first round of RT-PCR using the HTBI primer set and the Qiagen OneStep RT-PCR kit. Most expanded thyroid clonotypes (frequency above 0.001) were also found in blood, which suggests that blood repertoires may mirror thyroid immune responses. Ophthalmopathy was separated from stable hyperthyroidism by a 13 V-J signature model, with around 90% sensitivity and roughly 81% specificity obtained in cross-validation and 80%/75% obtained in testing. In validation, the model predicted progression to ophthalmopathy with 65% to 71% sensitivity and 72% to 85% specificity, a median of approximately 6.7 months before onset. To identify TCR V-J signatures that set the groups apart, the researchers used a discovery cohort of 90 to 100 patients, made up of around 42 with Graves' ophthalmopathy and 57 with stable Graves' hyperthyroidism. Prospective prediction of ophthalmopathy was tested in an independent validation cohort of fewer than 20 hyperthyroidism patients and some 17 patients who later progressed to ophthalmopathy. The roughly 94 discovery patients were randomly split 7:3 into training and test sets. Thyroid tissue and blood T-cell repertoires from six Graves' hyperthyroidism patients were also compared in the study. Once sampling was done, hyperthyroidism patients were given methimazole at a starting dose of 30 mg daily, whereas ophthalmopathy patients were given high-dose intravenous methylprednisolone. Libraries were constructed in a second round of multiplex PCR, after which size selection and purification were performed. Sequencing of the libraries was done on an Illumina HiSeq2000 using paired-end 100 bp reads. SOAPnuke was used to process the raw data, with reads discarded if the reads contained adapters or uncalled bases, had a mean Phred below 15, or lacked an exact constant-primer or identifier match. High-quality paired reads were merged with COPE v1.2.5, and unique nucleotide sequences were defined as clonotypes. MiTCR v1.1 was used to align clonotypes to the IMGT TRBV, TRBD and TRBJ reference segments. Analysis was restricted to V-J combinations with a frequency above 0.0001, which covered roughly 99% of repertoires. The TCS score was defined as F50 (clonal expansion) divided by E x V (chaos), with BLOSUM62-based TCRdist calculated between CDR3 peptides within each V-J. Welch's t-statistics and random forest reduced just over 500 V-J features to about 13, which were used in a naive Bayes classifier (R e1071). Sample size was not statistically predetermined, and investigators were not blinded to group allocation. The paper describes TCR Vbeta CDR3 sequencing of 140 or so peripheral blood samples, made up of 43 ophthalmopathy patients, approximately 76 hyperthyroidism patients and approximately 17 progressor patients.

This clonotype originated in a man younger than 35 with Graves disease. Donor details come from another sample of the same person, matched by shared clones. The sequences come from peripheral blood mononuclear cells (PBMCs), collected at new diagnosis, from a patient treated with antithyroid drugs. The receptor chain draws on TRBV7-2 and TRBJ2-7; there is no confident call for the D gene. The bases read TGTGCCAGCAGCTTCCCTCTTCATGAGCAGTACTTC. Its protein is CASSFPLHEQYF.